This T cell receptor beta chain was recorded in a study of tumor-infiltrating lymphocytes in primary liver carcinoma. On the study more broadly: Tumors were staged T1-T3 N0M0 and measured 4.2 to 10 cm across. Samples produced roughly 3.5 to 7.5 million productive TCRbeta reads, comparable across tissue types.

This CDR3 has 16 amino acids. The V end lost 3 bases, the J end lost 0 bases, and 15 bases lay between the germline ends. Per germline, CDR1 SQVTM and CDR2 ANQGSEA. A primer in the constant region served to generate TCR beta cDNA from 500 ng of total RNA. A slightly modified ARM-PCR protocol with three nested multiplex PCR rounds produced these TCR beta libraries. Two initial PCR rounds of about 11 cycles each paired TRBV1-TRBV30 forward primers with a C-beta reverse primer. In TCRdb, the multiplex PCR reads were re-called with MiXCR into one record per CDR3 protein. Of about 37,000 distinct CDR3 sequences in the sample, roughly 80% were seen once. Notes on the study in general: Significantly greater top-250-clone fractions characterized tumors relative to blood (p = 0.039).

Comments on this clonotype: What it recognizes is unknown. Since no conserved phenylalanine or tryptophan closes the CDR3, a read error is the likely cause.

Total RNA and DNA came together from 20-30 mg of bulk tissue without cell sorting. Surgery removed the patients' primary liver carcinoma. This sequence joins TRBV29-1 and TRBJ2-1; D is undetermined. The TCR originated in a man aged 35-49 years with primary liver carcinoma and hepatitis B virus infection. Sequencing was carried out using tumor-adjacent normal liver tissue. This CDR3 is CSVDHLDASSYNEQFS. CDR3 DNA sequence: TGCAGCGTTGATCATCTGGACGCCAGCTCCTACAATGAGCAGTTCTCC.